The sequence of this TCR beta chain was determined in a study of chemoradiotherapy in HPV16-positive cancers. TCRdb's copy holds only in-frame clones and misses some; the assay was immunoSEQ multiplex PCR. Among several thousand clones listed, about 75% were seen once. Trimming took off 4 bases at V and 5 bases at J, with 12 bases between the two ends. This CDR3 spans 14 amino acids. In germline, CDR1 is ENHRY, CDR2 SYGVKD. The TCR comes from a human donor with HPV-associated anogenital cancer. This chain links TRBV10-3 with TRBJ2-1; D uncertain. Sample acquisition took place from a patient who underwent chemoradiotherapy. CDR3 nucleotides: TGTGCCATCAGTGCGGCCACGACGGACAATGAGCAGTTCTTC. It is translated as CAISAATTDNEQFF.